This T cell receptor (beta chain) stems from a study of control samples from healthy donors and cancer patients. The CDR3 consists of 16 residues. The germline gives CDR1 MGHRA, CDR2 YSYEKL. V was clipped by 1 base and J by 4 bases; unmatched bases: 7. Produced via immunoSEQ multiplex PCR; TCRdb's table is partial and in-frame only. The ten top clones account for around 2%, within a sample of about 190,000 clones. The chain is built from TRBV4-1 and TRBJ1-5; 7 positions agree with TRBD1. The sequencing sample was made of blood. The sequence derives from a woman between 25 and 40 years old in good health. CDR3 protein: CASSQGRGQRNQPQHF. The CDR3 DNA is TGCGCCAGCAGCCAAGGAAGGGGGCAGAGAAATCAGCCCCAGCATTTT.